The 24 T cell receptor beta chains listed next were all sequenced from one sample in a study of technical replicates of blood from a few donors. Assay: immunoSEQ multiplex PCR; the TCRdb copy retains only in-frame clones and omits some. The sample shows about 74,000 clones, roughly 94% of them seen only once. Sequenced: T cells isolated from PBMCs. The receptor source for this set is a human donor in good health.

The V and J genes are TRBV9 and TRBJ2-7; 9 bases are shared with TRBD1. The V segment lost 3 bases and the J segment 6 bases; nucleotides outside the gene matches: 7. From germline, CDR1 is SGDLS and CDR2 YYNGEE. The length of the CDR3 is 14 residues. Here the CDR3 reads CASSDRDRAVEQYF. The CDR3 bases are TGTGCCAGCAGCGACCGGGACAGGGCGGTCGAGCAGTACTTC.

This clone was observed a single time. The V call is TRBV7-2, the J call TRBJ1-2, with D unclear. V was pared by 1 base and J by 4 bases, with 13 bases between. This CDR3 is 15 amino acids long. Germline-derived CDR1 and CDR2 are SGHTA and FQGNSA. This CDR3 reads CASSLVLRGSYGYTF. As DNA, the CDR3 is TGTGCCAGCAGCTTAGTCCTCCGGGGAAGCTATGGCTACACCTTC.

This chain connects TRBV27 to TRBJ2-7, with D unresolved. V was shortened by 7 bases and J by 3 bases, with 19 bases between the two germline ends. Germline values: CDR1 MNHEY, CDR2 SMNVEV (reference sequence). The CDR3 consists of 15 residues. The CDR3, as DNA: TGTGCCAGCACCCATTATGGCGGCACCATCTACGAGCAGTACTTC. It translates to CASTHYGGTIYEQYF.

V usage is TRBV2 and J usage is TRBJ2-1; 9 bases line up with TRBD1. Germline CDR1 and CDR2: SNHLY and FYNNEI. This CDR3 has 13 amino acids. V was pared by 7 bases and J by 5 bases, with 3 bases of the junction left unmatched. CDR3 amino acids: CASKRTGDNEQFF. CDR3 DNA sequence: TGTGCCAGCAAGAGGACAGGGGACAATGAGCAGTTCTTC.

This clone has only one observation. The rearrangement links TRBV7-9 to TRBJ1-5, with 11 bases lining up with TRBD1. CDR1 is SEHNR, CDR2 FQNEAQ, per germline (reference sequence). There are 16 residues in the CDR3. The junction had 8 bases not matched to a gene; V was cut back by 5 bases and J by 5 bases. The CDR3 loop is CASSLTDRGRYQPQHF. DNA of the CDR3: TGTGCCAGCAGCCTTACGGACAGGGGGCGTTATCAGCCCCAGCATTTT.

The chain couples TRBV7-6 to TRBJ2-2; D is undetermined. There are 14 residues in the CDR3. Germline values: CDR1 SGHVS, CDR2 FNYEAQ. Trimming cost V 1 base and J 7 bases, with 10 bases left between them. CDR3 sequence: CASSLGALSGELFF. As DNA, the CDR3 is TGTGCCAGCAGCTTAGGGGCGTTGAGCGGGGAGCTGTTTTTT.

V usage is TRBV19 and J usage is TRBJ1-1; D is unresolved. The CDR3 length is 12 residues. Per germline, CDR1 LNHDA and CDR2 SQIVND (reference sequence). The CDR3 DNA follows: TGTGCAACCCAAGACTTGAACACTGAAGCTTTCTTT. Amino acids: CATQDLNTEAFF.

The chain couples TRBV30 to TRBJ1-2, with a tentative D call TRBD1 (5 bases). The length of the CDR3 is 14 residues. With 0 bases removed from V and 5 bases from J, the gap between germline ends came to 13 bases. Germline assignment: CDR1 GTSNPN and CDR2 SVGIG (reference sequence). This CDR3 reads CAWSVGAGSYGYTF. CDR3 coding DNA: TGTGCCTGGAGTGTAGGGGCAGGTTCTTATGGCTACACCTTC.

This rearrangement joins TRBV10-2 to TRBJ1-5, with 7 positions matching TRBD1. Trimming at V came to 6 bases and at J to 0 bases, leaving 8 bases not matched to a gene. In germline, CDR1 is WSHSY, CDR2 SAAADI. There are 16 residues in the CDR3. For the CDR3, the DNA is TGCGCCAGCAGCCCCGACAGGGTGGGTAGCAATCAGCCCCAGCATTTT. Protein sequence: CASSPDRVGSNQPQHF.

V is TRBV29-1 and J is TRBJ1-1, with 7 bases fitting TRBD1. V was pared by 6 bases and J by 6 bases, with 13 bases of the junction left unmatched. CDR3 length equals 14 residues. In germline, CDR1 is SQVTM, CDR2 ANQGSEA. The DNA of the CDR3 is TGCAGCGTCGGCCAGACAGGGTTGTTCGCTGAAGCTTTCTTT. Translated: CSVGQTGLFAEAFF.

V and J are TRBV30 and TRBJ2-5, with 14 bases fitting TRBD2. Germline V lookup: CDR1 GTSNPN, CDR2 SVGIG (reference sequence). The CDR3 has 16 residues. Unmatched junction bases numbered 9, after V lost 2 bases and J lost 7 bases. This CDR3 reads CAWSPGTSGGSGTQYF. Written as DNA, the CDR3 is TGTGCCTGGAGTCCCGGGACTAGCGGGGGTTCGGGGACCCAGTACTTC. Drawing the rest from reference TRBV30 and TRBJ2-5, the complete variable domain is SQTIHQWPATLVQPVGSPLSLECTVEGTSNPNLYWYRQAAGRGLQLLFYSVGIGQISSEVPQNLSASRPQDRQFILSSKKLLLSDSGFYLCAWSPGTSGGSGTQYFGPGTRLLVL.

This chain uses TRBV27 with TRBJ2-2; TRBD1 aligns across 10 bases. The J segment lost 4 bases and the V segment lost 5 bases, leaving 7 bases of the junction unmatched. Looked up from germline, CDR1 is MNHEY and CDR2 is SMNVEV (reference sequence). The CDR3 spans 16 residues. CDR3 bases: TGTGCCAGCAGTCATCAGGACAGGGGGACCACCGGGGAGCTGTTTTTT. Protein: CASSHQDRGTTGELFF.

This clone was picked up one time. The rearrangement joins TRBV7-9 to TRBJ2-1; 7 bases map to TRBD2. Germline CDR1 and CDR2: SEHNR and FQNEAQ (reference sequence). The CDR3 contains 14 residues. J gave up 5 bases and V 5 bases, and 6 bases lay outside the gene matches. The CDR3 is CASSPPGLHNEQFF. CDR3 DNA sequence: TGTGCCAGCAGCCCACCGGGACTACACAATGAGCAGTTCTTC. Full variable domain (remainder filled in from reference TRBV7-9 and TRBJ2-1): DTGVSQNPRHKITKRGQNVTFRCDPISEHNRLYWYRQTLGQGPEFLTYFQNEAQLEKSRLLSDRFSAERPKGSFSTLEIQRTEQGDSAMYLCASSPPGLHNEQFFGPGTRLTVL.

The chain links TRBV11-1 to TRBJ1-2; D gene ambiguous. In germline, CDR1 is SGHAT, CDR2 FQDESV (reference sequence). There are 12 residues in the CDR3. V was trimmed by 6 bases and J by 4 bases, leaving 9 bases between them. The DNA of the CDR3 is TGTGCCAGCAGTCAGTCAGGCTATGGCTACACCTTC. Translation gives CASSQSGYGYTF.

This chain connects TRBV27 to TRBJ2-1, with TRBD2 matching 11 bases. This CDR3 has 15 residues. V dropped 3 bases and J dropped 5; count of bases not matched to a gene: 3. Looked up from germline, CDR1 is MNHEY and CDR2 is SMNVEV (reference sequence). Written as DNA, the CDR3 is TGTGCCAGCAGTTTGGGGACTAGCGGACACAATGAGCAGTTCTTC. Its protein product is CASSLGTSGHNEQFF.

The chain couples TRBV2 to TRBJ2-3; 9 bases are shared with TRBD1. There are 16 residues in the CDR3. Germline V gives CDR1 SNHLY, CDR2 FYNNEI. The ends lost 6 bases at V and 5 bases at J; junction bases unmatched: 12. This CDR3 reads CASRGAGTGLVDTQYF. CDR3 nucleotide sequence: TGTGCCAGCAGGGGAGCCGGGACAGGGTTGGTAGATACGCAGTATTTT.

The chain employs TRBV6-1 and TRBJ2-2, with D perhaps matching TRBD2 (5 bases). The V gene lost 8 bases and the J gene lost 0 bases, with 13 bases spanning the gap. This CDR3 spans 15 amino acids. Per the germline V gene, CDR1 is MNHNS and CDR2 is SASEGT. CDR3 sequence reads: CASGIKLANTGELFF. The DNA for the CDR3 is TGTGCCAGCGGCATCAAACTAGCGAACACCGGGGAGCTGTTTTTT.

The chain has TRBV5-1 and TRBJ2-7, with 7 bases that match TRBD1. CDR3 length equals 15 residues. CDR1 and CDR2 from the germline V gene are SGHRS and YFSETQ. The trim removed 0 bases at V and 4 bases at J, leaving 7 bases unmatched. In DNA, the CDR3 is TGCGCCAGCAGCTTGGCCACAGGGGTGGCGTACGAGCAGTACTTC. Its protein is CASSLATGVAYEQYF. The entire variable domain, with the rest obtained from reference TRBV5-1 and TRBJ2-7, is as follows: KAGVTQTPRYLIKTRGQQVTLSCSPISGHRSVSWYQQTPGQGLQFLFEYFSETQRNKGNFPGRFSGRQFSNSRSEMNVSTLELGDSALYLCASSLATGVAYEQYFGPGTRLTVT.

Here the CDR3 reads CASSLAMGGNQPQHF. The CDR3 bases are TGTGCCAGCAGCTTGGCCATGGGGGGAAATCAGCCCCAGCATTTT. The chain couples TRBV5-6 to TRBJ1-5; D perhaps matches TRBD1 (5 bases). CDR1 is SGHDT and CDR2 is YYEEEE in the germline V gene. Trimming left V 0 bases short and J 4 bases short, with 11 bases between. The length of the CDR3 is 15 residues.

CDR3 bases: TGTGCCAGCAGCTTGGCCGGGGAAGGATACTATGGCTACACCTTC. Translated, it gives CASSLAGEGYYGYTF. This chain joins TRBV5-4 and TRBJ1-2; D is unresolved. The CDR3 covers 15 residues. V was clipped by 0 bases and J by 3 bases, with 12 bases between them. Germline-derived CDR1 and CDR2 are SGHNT and YYREEE (reference sequence).

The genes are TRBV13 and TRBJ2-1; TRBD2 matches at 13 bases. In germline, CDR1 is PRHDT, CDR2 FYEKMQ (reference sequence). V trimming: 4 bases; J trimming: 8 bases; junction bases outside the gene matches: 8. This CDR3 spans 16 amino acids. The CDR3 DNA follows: TGTGCCAGCAGCTCGGGACTAGCGGGAAAGAGGGATGAGCAGTTCTTC. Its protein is CASSSGLAGKRDEQFF.

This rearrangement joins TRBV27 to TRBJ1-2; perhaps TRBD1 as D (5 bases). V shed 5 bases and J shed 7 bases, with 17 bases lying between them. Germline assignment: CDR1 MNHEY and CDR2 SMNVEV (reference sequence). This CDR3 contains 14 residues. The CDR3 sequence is CASSPGSGLGGYTF. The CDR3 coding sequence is TGTGCCAGCAGTCCAGGGTCGGGTCTGGGTGGCTACACCTTC.

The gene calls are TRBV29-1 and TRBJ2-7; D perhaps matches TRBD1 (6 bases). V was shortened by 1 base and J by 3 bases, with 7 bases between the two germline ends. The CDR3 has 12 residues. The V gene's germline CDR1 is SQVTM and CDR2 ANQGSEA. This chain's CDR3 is CSVEGDNYEQYF. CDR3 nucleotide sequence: TGCAGCGTTGAAGGGGACAACTACGAGCAGTACTTC.

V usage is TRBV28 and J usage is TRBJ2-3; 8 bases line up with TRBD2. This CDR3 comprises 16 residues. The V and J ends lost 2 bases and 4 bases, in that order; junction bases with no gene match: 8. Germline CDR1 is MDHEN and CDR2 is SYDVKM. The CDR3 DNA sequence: TGTGCCAGCAGTTTAAGGGCGGGGGGCCATCCAGATACGCAGTATTTT. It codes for CASSLRAGGHPDTQYF. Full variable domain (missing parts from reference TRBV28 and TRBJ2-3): DVKVTQSSRYLVKRTGEKVFLECVQDMDHENMFWYRQDPGLGLRLIYFSYDVKMKEKGDIPEGYSVSREKKERFSLILESASTNQTSMYLCASSLRAGGHPDTQYFGPGTRLTVL.